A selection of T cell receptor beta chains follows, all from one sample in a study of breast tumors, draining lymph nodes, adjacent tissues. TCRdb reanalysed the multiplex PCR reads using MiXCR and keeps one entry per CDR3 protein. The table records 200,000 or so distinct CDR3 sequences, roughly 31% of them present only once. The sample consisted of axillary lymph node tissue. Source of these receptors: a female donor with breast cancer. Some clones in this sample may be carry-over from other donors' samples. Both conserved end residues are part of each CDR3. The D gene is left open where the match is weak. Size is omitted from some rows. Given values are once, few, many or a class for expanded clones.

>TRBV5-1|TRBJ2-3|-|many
TGCGCCAGCAGCTTGGGCGCAGATACGCAGTATTTT
CASSLGADTQYF
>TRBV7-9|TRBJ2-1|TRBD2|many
TGTGCCAGCAGCTCCCCCCAGGCGGGAGGTTGGAATGAGCAGTTCTTC
CASSSPQAGGWNEQFF
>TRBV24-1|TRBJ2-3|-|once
TGTGCCACCGGGTGGTCTAGCGGCACAGATACGCAGTATTTT
CATGWSSGTDTQYF
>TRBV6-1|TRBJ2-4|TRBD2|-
TGTGCCAGCAGTGAGGGGGGGAGCAAAAACATTGAGTACTTC
CASSEGGSKNIEYF
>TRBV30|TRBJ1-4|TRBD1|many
TGTGCCTGGAGTCCCCCTCCACAGGGGTCAAGCGGAAAACTGTTTTTT
CAWSPPPQGSSGKLFF
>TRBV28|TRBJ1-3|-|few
TGTGCCAGCAGTTTAAGGCCGATCTCTGGAAACACCATATATTTT
CASSLRPISGNTIYF
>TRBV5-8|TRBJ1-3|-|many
TGTGCCAGCAGCCCCCCCAGATCTGGAAACACCATATATTTT
CASSPPRSGNTIYF
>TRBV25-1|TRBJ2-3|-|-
TGTGCCAGCACCCACCCCCAGGGGCCCTGCACAGATACGCAGTATTTT
CASTHPQGPCTDTQYF
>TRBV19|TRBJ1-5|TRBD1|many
TGTGCCAGTAGTCAAGGGACAGCCTGGGGCAATCAGCCCCAGCATTTT
CASSQGTAWGNQPQHF
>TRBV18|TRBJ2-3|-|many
TGTGCCAGCTCACCCAACGGAAGTCCCACAGATACGCAGTATTTT
CASSPNGSPTDTQYF
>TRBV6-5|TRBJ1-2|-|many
TGTGCCAGCAGCGAGGGACTCACTGGCTACACCTTC
CASSEGLTGYTF
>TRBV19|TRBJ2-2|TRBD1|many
TGTGCCAGTAGCGACCCGGGACAGGGCGCCGGGGAGCTGTTTTTT
CASSDPGQGAGELFF
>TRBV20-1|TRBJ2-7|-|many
TGCAGTGCTAGAGATAAGAGGAGTGGGGTAACCTACGAGCAGTACTTC
CSARDKRSGVTYEQYF
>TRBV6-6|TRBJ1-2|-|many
TGTGCCAGCAGCGACCGGACACATAACTATGGCTACACCTTC
CASSDRTHNYGYTF
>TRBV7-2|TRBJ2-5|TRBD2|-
TGTGCCAGCAGCTTGGGGACTAGCGGGCCTCAAGAGACCCAGTACTTC
CASSLGTSGPQETQYF
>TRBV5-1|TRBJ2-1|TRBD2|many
TGCGCCAGCAGCGGGCTAGCGGGGACCAATGAGCAGTTCTTC
CASSGLAGTNEQFF
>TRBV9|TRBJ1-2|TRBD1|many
TGTGCCAGCAGCCGGGCGGGATCGGACAGGGCGGGCGGCTACACCTTC
CASSRAGSDRAGGYTF
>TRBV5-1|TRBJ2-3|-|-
TGCGCCAGCAGCTTGGGGCACACAGATACCCGGTATTTT
CASSLGHTDTRYF
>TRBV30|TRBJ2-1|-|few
TGTGCCTGGAACAGGGGGGGTTACAATGAGCAGTTCTTC
CAWNRGGYNEQFF
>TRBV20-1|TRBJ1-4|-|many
TGCAGTGCTAGGATCCCTGGAGGACACGCCGAAAAACTGTTTTTT
CSARIPGGHAEKLFF
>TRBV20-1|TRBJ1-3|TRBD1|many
TGCAGTGCTAAGAAGGGGGCCTCTGGAAACACCATATATTTT
CSAKKGASGNTIYF
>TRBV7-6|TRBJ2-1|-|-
TGTGCTAGAGATCTCCGGGGAGTGGGGGAGAACTACAATGAGCAGTTCTTC
CARDLRGVGENYNEQFF
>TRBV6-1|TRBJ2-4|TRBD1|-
TGTGCCAGCAGTGAGAGGGGGCTGGACATTCAGTGCTTC
CASSERGLDIQCF
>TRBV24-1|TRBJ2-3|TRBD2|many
TGTGCCACCAGTGATTACGGTCGGGACTACACAGATACGCAGTATTTT
CATSDYGRDYTDTQYF
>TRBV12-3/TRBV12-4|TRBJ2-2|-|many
TGTGCCAGCACTTTTGTGGGGGAGCTGTTTTTT
CASTFVGELFF
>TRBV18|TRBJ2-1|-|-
TGTGCCAGCTTGCCCAATCGGAATGAGCAGTTCTTC
CASLPNRNEQFF
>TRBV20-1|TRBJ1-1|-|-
TGCAGTGCCCCTGGCCGGCGTAGCTCGACTGAAGCTTTCTTT
CSAPGRRSSTEAFF
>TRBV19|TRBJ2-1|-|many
TGTGCCAGTAGTAGAAACCGGGACAATGAGCAGTTCTTC
CASSRNRDNEQFF
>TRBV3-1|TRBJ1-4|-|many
TGTGCCAGCAGCCTAACAACTAATGAAAAACTGTTTTTT
CASSLTTNEKLFF